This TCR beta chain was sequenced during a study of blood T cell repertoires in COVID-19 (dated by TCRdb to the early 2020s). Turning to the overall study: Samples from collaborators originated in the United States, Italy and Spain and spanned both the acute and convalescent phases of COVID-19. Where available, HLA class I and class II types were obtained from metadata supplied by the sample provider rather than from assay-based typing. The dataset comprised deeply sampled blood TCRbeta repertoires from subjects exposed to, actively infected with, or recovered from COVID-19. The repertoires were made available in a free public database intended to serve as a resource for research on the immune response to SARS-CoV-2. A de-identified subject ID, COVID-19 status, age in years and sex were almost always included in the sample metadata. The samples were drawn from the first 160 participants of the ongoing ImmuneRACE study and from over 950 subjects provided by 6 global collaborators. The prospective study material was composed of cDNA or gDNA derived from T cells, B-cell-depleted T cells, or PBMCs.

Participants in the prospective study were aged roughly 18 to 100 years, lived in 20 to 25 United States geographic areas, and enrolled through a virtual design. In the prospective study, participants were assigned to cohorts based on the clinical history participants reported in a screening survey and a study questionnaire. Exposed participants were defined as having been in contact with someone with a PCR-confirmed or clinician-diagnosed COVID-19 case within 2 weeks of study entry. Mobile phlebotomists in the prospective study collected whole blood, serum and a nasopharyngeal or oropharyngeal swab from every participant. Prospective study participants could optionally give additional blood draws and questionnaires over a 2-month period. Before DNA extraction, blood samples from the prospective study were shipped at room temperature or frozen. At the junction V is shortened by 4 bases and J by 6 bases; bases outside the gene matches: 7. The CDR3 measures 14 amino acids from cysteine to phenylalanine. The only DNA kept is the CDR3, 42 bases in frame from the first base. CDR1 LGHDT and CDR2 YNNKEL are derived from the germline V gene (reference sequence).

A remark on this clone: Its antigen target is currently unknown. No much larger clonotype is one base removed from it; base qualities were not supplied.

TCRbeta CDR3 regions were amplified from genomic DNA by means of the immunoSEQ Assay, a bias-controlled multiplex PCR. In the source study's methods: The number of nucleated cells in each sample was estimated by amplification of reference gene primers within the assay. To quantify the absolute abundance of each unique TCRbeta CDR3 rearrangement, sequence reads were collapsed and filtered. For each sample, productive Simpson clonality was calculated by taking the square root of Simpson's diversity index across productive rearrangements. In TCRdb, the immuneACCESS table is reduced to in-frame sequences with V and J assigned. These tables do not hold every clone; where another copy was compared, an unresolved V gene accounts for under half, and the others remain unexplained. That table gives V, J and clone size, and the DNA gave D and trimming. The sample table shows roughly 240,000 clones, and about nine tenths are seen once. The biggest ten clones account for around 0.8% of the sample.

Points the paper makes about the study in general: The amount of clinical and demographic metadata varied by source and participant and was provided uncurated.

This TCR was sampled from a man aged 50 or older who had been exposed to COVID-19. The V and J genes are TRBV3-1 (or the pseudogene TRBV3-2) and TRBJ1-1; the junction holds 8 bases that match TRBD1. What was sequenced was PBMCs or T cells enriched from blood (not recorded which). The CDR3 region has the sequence CASSPYRGYPEAFF. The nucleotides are TGTGCCAGCAGCCCTTACAGGGGGTACCCTGAAGCTTTCTTT.